This T cell receptor (beta chain) came from a study of T-cell memory formation after mild COVID-19. Using its own MiXCR run on the 5' RACE reads, TCRdb lists one record per CDR3 protein. Counted here are 300,000 to 350,000 distinct CDR3 sequences, 15% to 20% occurring once; the ten biggest clones make up approximately 21%. CDR1 is MGHDK and CDR2 is SYGVNS in the germline V gene. Trimming shortened V by 4 bases and J by 3 bases, and 21 bases separated the two germline ends. The CDR3 covers 17 residues. Sequencing was carried out using PBMCs or a T cell subset sorted from them (not recorded which). The TCR sequence derives from a young man who had mild COVID-19 (a few samples of this study predate the infection). Cell type and time point are not known. This rearrangement joins TRBV25-1 to TRBJ2-5; D perhaps matches TRBD1 (8 bases). CDR3 DNA sequence: TGTGCCAGCAGTGGAAGCGGGACAGGAAGACCCGAAGAGACCCAGTACTTC. Protein sequence: CASSGSGTGRPEETQYF.